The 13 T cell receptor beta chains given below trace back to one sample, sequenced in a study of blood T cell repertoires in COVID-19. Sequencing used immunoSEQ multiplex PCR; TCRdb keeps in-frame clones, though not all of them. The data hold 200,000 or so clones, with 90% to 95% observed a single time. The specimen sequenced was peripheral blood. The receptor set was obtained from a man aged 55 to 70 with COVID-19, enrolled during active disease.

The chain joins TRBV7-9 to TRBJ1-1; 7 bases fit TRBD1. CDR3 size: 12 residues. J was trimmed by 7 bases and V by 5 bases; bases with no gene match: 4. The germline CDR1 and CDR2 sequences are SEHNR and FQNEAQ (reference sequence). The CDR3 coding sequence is TGTGCCAGCAGCGGGGACAGCATTGAAGCTTTCTTT. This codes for CASSGDSIEAFF.

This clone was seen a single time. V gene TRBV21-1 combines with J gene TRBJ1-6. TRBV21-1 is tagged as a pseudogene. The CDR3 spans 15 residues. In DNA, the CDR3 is TGTGCCAGCAGCAAAGGCGGCGTGCATAATTCACCCCTCCACTTT. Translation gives CASSKGGVHNSPLHF.

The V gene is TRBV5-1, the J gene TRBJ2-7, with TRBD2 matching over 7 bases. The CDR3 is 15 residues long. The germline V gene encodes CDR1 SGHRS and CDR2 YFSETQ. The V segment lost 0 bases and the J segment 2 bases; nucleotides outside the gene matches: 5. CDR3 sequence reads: CASSLGASGPYEQYF. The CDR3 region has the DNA TGCGCCAGCAGCTTGGGGGCTAGCGGACCCTACGAGCAGTACTTC.

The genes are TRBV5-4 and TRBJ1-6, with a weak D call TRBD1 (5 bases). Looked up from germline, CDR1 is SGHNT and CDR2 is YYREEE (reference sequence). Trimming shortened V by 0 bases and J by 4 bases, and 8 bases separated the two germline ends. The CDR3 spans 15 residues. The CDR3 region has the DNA TGTGCCAGCAGCTTGGGGAAGGGGTATAATTCACCCCTCCACTTT. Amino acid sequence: CASSLGKGYNSPLHF.

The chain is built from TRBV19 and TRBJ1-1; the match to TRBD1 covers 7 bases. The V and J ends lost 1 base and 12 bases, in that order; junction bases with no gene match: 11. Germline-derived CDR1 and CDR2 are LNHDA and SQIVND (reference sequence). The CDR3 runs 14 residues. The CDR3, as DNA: TGTGCCAGTAGTATAGCGGTAGGGGGCGCGACGCCTTTCTTT. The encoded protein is CASSIAVGGATPFF.

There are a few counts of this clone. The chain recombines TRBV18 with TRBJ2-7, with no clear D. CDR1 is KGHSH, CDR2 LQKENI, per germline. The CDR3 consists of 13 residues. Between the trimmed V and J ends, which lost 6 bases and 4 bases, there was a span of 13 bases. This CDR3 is CASSPSVGYEQYF. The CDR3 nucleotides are TGTGCCAGCTCCCCCTCGGTCGGTTACGAGCAGTACTTC.

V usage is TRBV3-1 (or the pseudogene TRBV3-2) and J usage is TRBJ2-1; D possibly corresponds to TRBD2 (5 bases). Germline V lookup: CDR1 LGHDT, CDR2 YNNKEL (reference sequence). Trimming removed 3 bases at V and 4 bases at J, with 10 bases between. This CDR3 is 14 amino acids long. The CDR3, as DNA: TGTGCCAGCAGCCAGCCAAGCGGATACAATGAGCAGTTCTTC. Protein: CASSQPSGYNEQFF.

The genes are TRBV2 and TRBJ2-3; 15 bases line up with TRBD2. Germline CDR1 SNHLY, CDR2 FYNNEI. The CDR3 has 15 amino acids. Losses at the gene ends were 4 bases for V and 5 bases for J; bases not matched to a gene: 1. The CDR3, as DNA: TGTGCCAGCAGTGGGACTAGCGGGAGGGGAGATACGCAGTATTTT. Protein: CASSGTSGRGDTQYF.

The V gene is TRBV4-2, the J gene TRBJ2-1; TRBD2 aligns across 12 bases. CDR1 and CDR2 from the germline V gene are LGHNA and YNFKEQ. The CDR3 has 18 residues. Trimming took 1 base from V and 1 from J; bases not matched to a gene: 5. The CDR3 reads CASSQVTSGGNSYNEQFF. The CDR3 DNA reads TGTGCCAGCAGCCAAGTGACTAGCGGGGGTAATTCCTACAATGAGCAGTTCTTC.

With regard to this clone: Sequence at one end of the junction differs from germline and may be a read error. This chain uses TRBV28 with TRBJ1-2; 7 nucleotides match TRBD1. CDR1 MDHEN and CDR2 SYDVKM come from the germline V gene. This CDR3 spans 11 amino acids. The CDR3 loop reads CASSFPQPGQF. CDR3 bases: TGTGCCAGCAGTTTTCCTCAGCCGGGACAGTTC.

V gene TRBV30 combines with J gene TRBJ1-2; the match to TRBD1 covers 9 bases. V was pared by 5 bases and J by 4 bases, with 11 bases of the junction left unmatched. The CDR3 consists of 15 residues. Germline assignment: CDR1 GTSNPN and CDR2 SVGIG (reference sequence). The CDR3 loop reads CAWVARDRVIYGYTF. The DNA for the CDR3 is TGTGCCTGGGTCGCCCGGGACAGGGTTATCTATGGCTACACCTTC.

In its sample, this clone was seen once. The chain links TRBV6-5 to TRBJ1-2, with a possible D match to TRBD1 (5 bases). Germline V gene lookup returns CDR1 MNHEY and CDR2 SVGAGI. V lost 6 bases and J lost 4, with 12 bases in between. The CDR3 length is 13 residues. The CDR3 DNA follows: TGTGCCAGCAGCCGAATGGGGCGCTATGGCTACACCTTC. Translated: CASSRMGRYGYTF.

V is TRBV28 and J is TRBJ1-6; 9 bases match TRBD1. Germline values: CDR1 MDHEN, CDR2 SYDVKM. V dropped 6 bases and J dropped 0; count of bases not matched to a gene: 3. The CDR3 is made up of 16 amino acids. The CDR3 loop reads CASRQQGASYNSPLHF. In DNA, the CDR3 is TGTGCCAGCAGACAACAGGGGGCCTCCTATAATTCACCCCTCCACTTT.